This TCR beta chain stems from a study of post-analysis software for immune sequencing data (dated by TCRdb to the mid-2010s). About the investigation overall: Disease courses on record covered relapsing-remitting, secondary progressive and progressive-relapsing multiple sclerosis, though some patients had no subtype annotation. The patient repertoires were set against about 12 previously published healthy control repertoires from donors whose ages ranged from roughly 6 to 26 years. A subset of samples was prepared in parallel using single-end sample barcoding, then pooled and co-amplified after Illumina adapter ligation. The full study reports these points: A handful of TRBV segments, including TRBV5-6, TRBV5-1 and TRBV20-1, were significantly more frequent in patients than controls. The multiple sclerosis patient group was slightly younger than the control group. Compared with controls, multiple sclerosis patients had significantly lower normalized Chao1 diversity, a finding suggesting substantial peripheral T-cell clonal expansion. When samples were clustered directly using the F measure, samples prepared in the same batch co-clustered strongly, which prompted a batch-effect correction.

This clonotype was observed a single time. Its specific antigen is unknown. The junction departs from the called germline gene at one end, perhaps through a read error. The method was PCR. The sequencer was an Illumina HiSeq 2500. To reduce PCR and sequencing biases, unique molecular identifiers were built into the TCR beta cDNA libraries. Every 1 to 10 million input T cells yielded approximately 500,000 cDNA molecules, meaning each molecule approximated one T cell. The patient libraries were prepared and sequenced with the same protocol used for the earlier healthy control dataset. Within a given batch, samples were prepared together, multiplexed and sequenced on the same HiSeq lane. Regarding the original processing steps: MIGEC handled the raw barcoded reads, throwing out single-read molecular identifier groups before consensus assembly and CDR3 extraction. VDJtools was used for post-analysis of the clonotype tables, and diversity was normalized by down-sampling every dataset to the size of the smallest sample. Repertoire overlap clustering matched CDR3 amino acid but not nucleotide sequences to correct batch-related cross-sample contamination. The public reads were reprocessed in TCRdb via fastp at Q25 and MiXCR, keeping in-frame beta chains. A single entry per CDR3 protein holds the most common genes and DNA from its merged rows. The V and J calls were not made by the authors but by TCRdb's processing. The sample table records roughly 800,000 distinct CDR3 sequences; approximately 53% of these occur just once. The top ten constitute 4.6% of the sample.

According to the germline V gene, CDR1 reads MNHEY and CDR2 reads SVGAGI. The CDR3 runs 14 residues from the cysteine to the phenylalanine. Only CDR3 DNA remains: 42 bases, in frame from the first base. TCR beta repertoires were profiled from peripheral blood of some 13 young patients with multiple sclerosis to demonstrate the VDJtools post-analysis software. The multiple sclerosis patients were children and adolescents ranging in age from about 6 to 17 years. The chain joins TRBV6-5 to TRBJ2-7, with TRBD1 identical over 10 junction bases. This receptor was identified in a girl aged 5-17 years with multiple sclerosis. The specimen sequenced was blood. The CDR3 protein: CASSAGTGVYGQYF. In nucleotides, the sequence is TGTGCCAGCAGTGCCGGGACAGGGGTCTACGGGCAGTACTTC.